Listed here are 19 T cell receptor beta chains from one sample, sequenced in a study of somatic mutations in cytotoxic T cells in rheumatoid arthritis. TCRdb keeps only in-frame clones here, not all; method: immunoSEQ multiplex PCR. The sample has 15,000 or so clones; roughly four fifths are singletons. The sample taken for sequencing was CD8+ T cells sorted from blood. The receptors were sampled from a woman aged 45 to 65 with rheumatoid arthritis.

V is TRBV28 and J is TRBJ2-4, with 10 positions matching TRBD1. This CDR3 region has 15 residues. Germline V lookup: CDR1 MDHEN, CDR2 SYDVKM. The junction had 5 bases not matched to a gene; V was cut back by 4 bases and J by 5 bases. CDR3 sequence (DNA): TGTGCCAGCAGTTCCTGGACAGGGGGACAAAACATTCAGTACTTC. It specifies CASSSWTGGQNIQYF.

CDR3 loop: CASSPGGEDYGYTF. The CDR3 DNA reads TGTGCCAGCAGCCCGGGGGGGGAAGACTATGGCTACACCTTC. The chain is built from TRBV7-9 and TRBJ1-2, with a tentative D call TRBD1 (5 bases). Trimming pared 5 bases from V and 3 bases from J, leaving 13 bases between. Germline lookup yields CDR1 SEHNR and CDR2 FQNEAQ (reference sequence). This CDR3 region has 14 residues. The full variable domain, in which reference TRBV7-9 and TRBJ1-2 provide the parts outside the CDR3, is DTGVSQNPRHKITKRGQNVTFRCDPISEHNRLYWYRQTLGQGPEFLTYFQNEAQLEKSRLLSDRFSAERPKGSFSTLEIQRTEQGDSAMYLCASSPGGEDYGYTFGSGTRLTVV.

The chain joins TRBV30 to TRBJ1-1; possible D gene TRBD1, 5 bases. Germline V lookup: CDR1 GTSNPN, CDR2 SVGIG (reference sequence). The CDR3 consists of 11 residues. The ends were cut back, 7 bases at V and 6 bases at J, with 12 bases in the middle. The CDR3 DNA reads as TGTGCCTATACGGGGGGGGCTGAAGCTTTCTTT. Amino acid sequence: CAYTGGAEAFF. Combining the CDR3 with reference TRBV30 and TRBJ1-1 gives the whole variable domain SQTIHQWPATLVQPVGSPLSLECTVEGTSNPNLYWYRQAAGRGLQLLFYSVGIGQISSEVPQNLSASRPQDRQFILSSKKLLLSDSGFYLCAYTGGAEAFFGQGTRLTVV.

The genes are TRBV27 and TRBJ1-2, with 8 positions matching TRBD1. The V and J ends lost 3 bases and 2 bases, in that order; junction bases with no gene match: 14. Germline CDR1 and CDR2: MNHEY and SMNVEV (reference sequence). CDR3 length: 18 amino acids. In DNA form, the CDR3 reads TGTGCCAGCAGTTTGATACTTCCGGGACAGGATACAAACTATGGCTACACCTTC. It codes for CASSLILPGQDTNYGYTF.

V gene TRBV7-9 combines with J gene TRBJ2-7; 9 nucleotides match TRBD1. This CDR3 is built from 16 residues. Germline assignment: CDR1 SEHNR and CDR2 FQNEAQ (reference sequence). Trimming removed 5 bases from V and 1 base from J; junction bases left unmatched: 9. As DNA, the CDR3 is TGTGCCAGCAGCCCCCGGACAGGGGAGGGTTCCTACGAGCAGTACTTC. Translation gives CASSPRTGEGSYEQYF.

The CDR3 is CASSDNPTGLHYEQYF. DNA for the CDR3: TGTGCCAGCAGCGACAACCCCACGGGCCTCCACTACGAGCAGTACTTC. The chain is built from TRBV9 and TRBJ2-7; D remains ambiguous. V lost 3 bases and J 3 bases, leaving 19 bases between the germline ends. The CDR3 contains 16 residues. Germline lookup yields CDR1 SGDLS and CDR2 YYNGEE. Full variable domain (remainder filled in from reference TRBV9 and TRBJ2-7): DSGVTQTPKHLITATGQRVTLRCSPRSGDLSVYWYQQSLDQGLQFLIQYYNGEERAKGNILERFSAQQFPDLHSELNLSSLELGDSALYFCASSDNPTGLHYEQYFGPGTRLTVT.

Here the CDR3 reads CASSYGGEQFF. The CDR3 bases are TGTGCCAGCAGTTACGGCGGAGAGCAGTTCTTC. This chain links TRBV6-5 with TRBJ2-1; D remains unclear. The V end was cut by 2 bases, the J end by 10 bases, with 6 bases between. The CDR3 extends over 11 amino acids. In germline, CDR1 is MNHEY, CDR2 SVGAGI.

The chain uses TRBV4-3 and TRBJ1-5, with a weak D call TRBD1 (5 bases). With 0 bases removed from V and 4 bases from J, the gap between germline ends came to 10 bases. The V gene's germline CDR1 is LGHNA and CDR2 YSLEER. This CDR3 contains 15 residues. The CDR3 sequence is CASSQEMGGNQPQHF. CDR3 DNA sequence: TGCGCCAGCAGCCAAGAAATGGGGGGGAATCAGCCCCAGCATTTT.

V usage is TRBV5-1 and J usage is TRBJ2-1; the match to TRBD2 covers 9 bases. CDR1 is SGHRS and CDR2 is YFSETQ in the germline V gene. The J segment lost 8 bases and the V segment lost 6 bases, leaving 6 bases of the junction unmatched. The CDR3 spans 13 residues. The CDR3 here is CASKVAGGHEQFF. The CDR3 nucleotides are TGCGCCAGCAAGGTGGCGGGAGGGCATGAGCAGTTCTTC.

This chain connects TRBV19 to TRBJ1-2; 7 positions agree with TRBD1. The CDR3 runs 14 residues. Per germline, CDR1 LNHDA and CDR2 SQIVND (reference sequence). V gave up 5 bases and J gave up 7 bases; unmatched junction bases: 10. CDR3 sequence (DNA): TGTGCCAGTAGTCCCCGGGACAGTTCGTCTGGCTACACCTTC. Translated, it gives CASSPRDSSSGYTF. The whole variable domain, remainder taken from reference TRBV19 and TRBJ1-2, is DGGITQSPKYLFRKEGQNVTLSCEQNLNHDAMYWYRQDPGQGLRLIYYSQIVNDFQKGDIAEGYSVSREKKESFPLTVTSAQKNPTAFYLCASSPRDSSSGYTFGSGTRLTVV.

The chain couples TRBV7-9 to TRBJ1-1; D is undetermined. V lost 3 bases, J lost 1 base, and 3 bases lay in between. This CDR3 contains 12 residues. Per the germline V gene, CDR1 is SEHNR and CDR2 is FQNEAQ (reference sequence). CDR3 DNA: TGTGCCAGCAGCTTGTCGAACACTGAAGCTTTCTTT. Protein: CASSLSNTEAFF. The whole variable domain, filled in from reference TRBV7-9 and TRBJ1-1, reads DTGVSQNPRHKITKRGQNVTFRCDPISEHNRLYWYRQTLGQGPEFLTYFQNEAQLEKSRLLSDRFSAERPKGSFSTLEIQRTEQGDSAMYLCASSLSNTEAFFGQGTRLTVV.

The V and J genes are TRBV14 and TRBJ2-1; TRBD2 matches 11 bases. Germline V gene sequence: CDR1 SGHDN, CDR2 FVKESK. This CDR3 contains 16 residues. V trimming: 4 bases; J trimming: 3 bases; junction bases outside the gene matches: 5. CDR3 in amino acids: CASSLRLAGNYNEQFF. DNA for the CDR3: TGTGCCAGCAGCCTCCGACTAGCGGGGAACTACAATGAGCAGTTCTTC.

The V gene is TRBV25-1, the J gene TRBJ2-7; a weak D match, TRBD2 (6 bases). CDR3 size: 14 residues. Between the trimmed V and J ends, which lost 1 base and 1 base, there was a span of 8 bases. Germline-derived CDR1 and CDR2 are MGHDK and SYGVNS. The CDR3 sequence: CASSESSESYEQYF. As DNA, the CDR3 is TGTGCCAGCAGTGAATCTAGCGAATCCTACGAGCAGTACTTC.

This clone occurred a few times. The V and J genes are TRBV6-5 and TRBJ1-1; 8 nucleotides match TRBD1. Germline-derived CDR1 and CDR2 are MNHEY and SVGAGI. The junction had 4 bases not matched to a gene; V was cut back by 5 bases and J by 8 bases. This CDR3 region has 12 residues. CDR3 DNA sequence: TGTGCCAGCAGTAGAGGACAGGGAGAAGCTTTCTTT. It encodes CASSRGQGEAFF.

Of note for this clone: Its ends do not fully match the called genes, so a read error is possible. This chain links TRBV2 with TRBJ1-1; D is possibly TRBD1 (5 bases). Germline values: CDR1 SNHLY, CDR2 FYNNEI. This CDR3 has 14 residues. CDR3 sequence reads: CASREGTRNTEAFF. The DNA for the CDR3 is TGTGCCAGCAGGGAAGGGACGAGGAACACTGAAGCTTTCTTT. Using reference TRBV2 and TRBJ1-1 for the parts outside the CDR3, the full variable domain is EPEVTQTPSHQVTQMGQEVILRCVPISNHLYFYWYRQILGQKVEFLVSFYNNEISEKSEIFDDQFSVERPDGSNFTLKIRSTKLEDSAMYFCASREGTRNTEAFFGQGTRLTVV.

The chain links TRBV27 to TRBJ2-6; D gene unclear. This CDR3 region has 17 residues. The germline V gene encodes CDR1 MNHEY and CDR2 SMNVEV (reference sequence). Trimming left V 2 bases short and J 0 bases short, with 11 bases between. This CDR3 reads CASSLNPVPSGANVLTF. CDR3 DNA sequence: TGTGCCAGCAGTTTAAACCCAGTTCCCTCTGGGGCCAACGTCCTGACTTTC.

The chain uses TRBV27 and TRBJ2-2, with TRBD1 matching over 7 bases. There are 13 residues in the CDR3. Per the germline V gene, CDR1 is MNHEY and CDR2 is SMNVEV (reference sequence). V was pared by 6 bases and J by 7 bases, with 5 bases of the junction left unmatched. The CDR3 DNA reads TGTGCCAGCAGCCACAGGGGCGGCGGGGAGCTGTTTTTT. As protein: CASSHRGGGELFF.

V and J are TRBV7-2 and TRBJ2-5; D is possibly TRBD1 (6 bases). The ends were cut back, 1 base at V and 5 bases at J, with 14 bases in the middle. CDR3 length equals 15 residues. In germline, CDR1 is SGHTA, CDR2 FQGNSA. In DNA, the CDR3 is TGTGCCAGCAGCTTAGGCAGGGGCCTCGGGGAGACCCAGTACTTC. Protein: CASSLGRGLGETQYF.

The chain recombines TRBV29-1 with TRBJ2-1; 9 bases line up with TRBD2. The CDR3 sequence is 17 residues long. V dropped 3 bases and J dropped 4; count of bases not matched to a gene: 13. Germline V lookup: CDR1 SQVTM, CDR2 ANQGSEA. CDR3: CSVEFSGSIVGYNEQFF. In nucleotides, the CDR3 is TGCAGCGTTGAGTTTAGCGGGAGCATTGTAGGGTACAATGAGCAGTTCTTC.